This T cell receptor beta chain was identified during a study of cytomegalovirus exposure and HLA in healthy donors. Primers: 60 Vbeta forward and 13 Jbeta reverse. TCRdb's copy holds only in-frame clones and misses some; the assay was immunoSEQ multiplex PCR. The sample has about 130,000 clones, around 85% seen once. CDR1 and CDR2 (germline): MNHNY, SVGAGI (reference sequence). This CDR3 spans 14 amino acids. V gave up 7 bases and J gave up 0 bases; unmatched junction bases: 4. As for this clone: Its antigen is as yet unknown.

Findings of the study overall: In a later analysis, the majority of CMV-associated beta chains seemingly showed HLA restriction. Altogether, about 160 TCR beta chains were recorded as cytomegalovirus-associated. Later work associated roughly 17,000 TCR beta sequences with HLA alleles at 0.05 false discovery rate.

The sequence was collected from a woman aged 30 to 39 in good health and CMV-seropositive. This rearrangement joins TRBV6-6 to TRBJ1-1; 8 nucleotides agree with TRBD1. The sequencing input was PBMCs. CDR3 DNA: TGTGCCAGCACAAAACAGGGGGTGAACACTGAAGCTTTCTTT. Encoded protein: CASTKQGVNTEAFF.